This TCR beta chain is drawn from a study of blood T cells in healthy people across ages. Through a sample-barcoded 5' primer and a J-beta primer mix, a second PCR was run for roughly 6 to 12 cycles. A single record per CDR3 protein comes from TCRdb applying MiXCR to the 5' RACE reads. The table has fewer than 1,000,000 distinct CDR3 sequences, about 47% seen once; the top ten hold 15% to 20%. As for this clonotype: Its specificity is not known.

The CDR3 has 13 residues. Germline V lookup: CDR1 KGHDR, CDR2 SFDVKD. Trimming took 4 bases from V and 4 from J, leaving 7 bases between them. Study-level findings and limits: Roughly linear age-related decline in beta diversity appeared, significant by age 40.

V and J are TRBV24-1 and TRBJ2-1, with D hard to call. This clonotype was obtained from a man aged 80 or over in good health. Sequencing input: blood. The CDR3 protein is CATSELIYNEQFF. In nucleotides, the CDR3 is TGTGCCACCAGTGAATTAATATACAATGAGCAGTTCTTC.